Detailed here is one T cell receptor (beta chain). Assay used: immunoSEQ multiplex PCR; TCRdb lists only in-frame clones, some missing. Of about 130,000 clones listed, over 85% were seen once; the top ten hold about 7.6%. The entry originates in a study of control samples from healthy donors and cancer patients. Germline V gene lookup returns CDR1 SGHRS and CDR2 YFSETQ. CDR3 length equals 15 residues. V was clipped by 4 bases and J by 1 base, with 14 bases between them. The chain links TRBV5-1 to TRBJ2-5; D remains ambiguous. The sample taken for sequencing was PBMCs. This TCR was sampled from a man between 50 and 59 years old with head and neck cancer. CDR3 in amino acids: CASSEEPDGQETQYF. In nucleotides, the CDR3 is TGCGCCAGCAGCGAGGAACCGGACGGCCAAGAGACCCAGTACTTC.